The 21 T cell receptor beta chains below come from one sample, sequenced in a study of blood T cell repertoires in COVID-19. Produced via immunoSEQ multiplex PCR; TCRdb's table is partial and in-frame only. The sample records around 200,000 clones, about four fifths being singletons. Material: peripheral blood. Every receptor here comes from a woman aged 40 to 50 with acute or convalescent COVID-19.

The V call is TRBV11-2, the J call TRBJ2-7; 7 bases align to TRBD1. There are 16 residues in the CDR3. Germline loops: CDR1 SGHAT, CDR2 FQNNGV. Unmatched junction bases numbered 13, after V lost 5 bases and J lost 3 bases. Written as DNA, the CDR3 is TGTGCCAGCAGCCCTCTTGTCGGGACAGAGATCTACGAGCAGTACTTC. It translates to CASSPLVGTEIYEQYF.

This chain joins TRBV6-6 and TRBJ1-3; D may be TRBD1 (5 bases). V was trimmed by 5 bases and J by 0 bases, leaving 17 bases between them. CDR3 size: 17 residues. CDR1 is MNHNY, CDR2 SVGAGI, per germline (reference sequence). As DNA, the CDR3 is TGTGCCAGCAGTCGCACGGGACTCTTAAGCTCTGGAAACACCATATATTTT. This encodes CASSRTGLLSSGNTIYF.

This chain uses TRBV2 with TRBJ1-2; weak D call: TRBD1 (6 bases). V was shortened by 0 bases and J by 7 bases, with 15 bases between the two germline ends. The CDR3 runs to 15 residues. From germline, CDR1 is SNHLY and CDR2 FYNNEI. As DNA, the CDR3 is TGTGCCAGCAGTGAAGCCCCGGACAGTGGCACTGGCTACACCTTC. Translation: CASSEAPDSGTGYTF.

V usage is TRBV19 and J usage is TRBJ2-3, with TRBD2 identical over 10 bases. The CDR3 covers 17 residues. Germline V CDR1 and CDR2: LNHDA, SQIVND (reference sequence). With 4 bases clipped from V and 0 bases from J, the junction kept 7 bases outside the gene matches. CDR3 nucleotide sequence: TGTGCCAGTAGTAGGCTAGCGGGAGCCTCTAGCACAGATACGCAGTATTTT. It specifies CASSRLAGASSTDTQYF.

The V and J genes are TRBV5-1 and TRBJ1-1, with 8 bases identical to TRBD1. CDR1 is SGHRS, CDR2 YFSETQ, per germline. The CDR3 runs 14 residues. V shed 3 bases and J 4 bases; nucleotides not matched to a gene: 5. The CDR3 reads CASSYAGQGTEAFF. The DNA of the CDR3 is TGCGCCAGCAGCTATGCAGGACAGGGCACTGAAGCTTTCTTT.

This clone was counted once. The chain carries TRBV30 and TRBJ1-2; D is ambiguous. V lost 1 base to trimming and J lost 8 bases, with 11 bases between them. This CDR3 is 12 amino acids long. Germline V gives CDR1 GTSNPN, CDR2 SVGIG (reference sequence). The CDR3 DNA is TGTGCCTGGAGTGGGCCCTTCGGGGGCTACACCTTC. This codes for CAWSGPFGGYTF.

The chain recombines TRBV24-1 with TRBJ1-2, with D possibly TRBD1 on 6 matching bases. Germline CDR1 and CDR2: KGHDR and SFDVKD. Trimming took 1 base from V and 6 from J, leaving 11 bases between them. This CDR3 region has 14 residues. The CDR3 here is CATSDFQGSDGYTF. CDR3 nucleotides: TGTGCCACCAGTGATTTTCAGGGGAGCGATGGCTACACCTTC.

The chain carries TRBV24-1 and TRBJ2-1; 10 nucleotides agree with TRBD1. CDR3 length equals 16 residues. V lost 3 bases to trimming and J lost 9 bases; unmatched junction nucleotides: 10. Germline V lookup: CDR1 KGHDR, CDR2 SFDVKD. The CDR3 is CATSDRASGQGSEQFF. The CDR3 nucleotides read TGTGCCACCAGTGATAGAGCTTCGGGACAGGGGTCTGAGCAGTTCTTC.

J is TRBJ1-6 and V is TRBV7-8; a weak D match, TRBD1 (5 bases). Germline loops: CDR1 SGHVS, CDR2 FQNEAQ. V gave up 5 bases and J gave up 6 bases, with 11 bases separating them. The CDR3 length is 14 residues. The CDR3: CASSPGLPNSPLHF. The CDR3 nucleotides are TGTGCCAGCAGCCCGGGACTTCCTAATTCACCCCTCCACTTT.

In its sample, this clone was seen once. The chain has TRBV4-2 and TRBJ2-3; D may be TRBD2 (7 bases). Between the trimmed V and J ends, which lost 2 bases and 3 bases, there was a span of 15 bases. The CDR3 runs to 16 residues. CDR1 is LGHNA, CDR2 YNFKEQ, per germline. The CDR3 loop reads CASSQPGGPITDTQYF. CDR3 DNA sequence: TGTGCCAGCAGCCAACCGGGGGGCCCAATTACAGATACGCAGTATTTT.

The rearrangement uses TRBV30 and TRBJ2-7; 8 positions agree with TRBD1. From germline, CDR1 is GTSNPN and CDR2 SVGIG (reference sequence). The CDR3 consists of 13 residues. The V gene end was trimmed by 5 bases and the J gene end by 3 bases; junction bases not matched to a gene: 6. The CDR3 here is CAWGGQVIYEQYF. Written as DNA, the CDR3 is TGTGCCTGGGGGGGACAGGTAATCTACGAGCAGTACTTC.

V usage is TRBV19 and J usage is TRBJ1-2; 8 bases fit TRBD1. The CDR3 length is 13 residues. The germline V gene encodes CDR1 LNHDA and CDR2 SQIVND (reference sequence). The J segment lost 4 bases and the V segment lost 6 bases, leaving 4 bases of the junction unmatched. The CDR3 region has the DNA TGTGCCAGTAGAAAGACAGGGGTCTATGGCTACACCTTC. Its translation: CASRKTGVYGYTF.

The chain links TRBV28 to TRBJ2-3; 9 bases are shared with TRBD2. There are 15 residues in the CDR3. J lost 7 bases, V lost 6 bases, and 11 bases had no gene match. The germline CDR1 and CDR2 sequences are MDHEN and SYDVKM. The CDR3 sequence is CASSQPAGGPHTQYF. In nucleotides, the CDR3 is TGTGCCAGCAGCCAGCCGGCGGGAGGGCCTCATACGCAGTATTTT. Full variable domain (rest looked up from reference TRBV28 and TRBJ2-3): DVKVTQSSRYLVKRTGEKVFLECVQDMDHENMFWYRQDPGLGLRLIYFSYDVKMKEKGDIPEGYSVSREKKERFSLILESASTNQTSMYLCASSQPAGGPHTQYFGPGTRLTVL.

This clone turned up a few times. This chain uses TRBV19 with TRBJ2-1; D is perhaps TRBD1 (6 bases). Germline loops: CDR1 LNHDA, CDR2 SQIVND (reference sequence). The CDR3 totals 14 residues. The germline V and J ends were trimmed by 6 bases and 2 bases, with 11 bases remaining between them. The CDR3 DNA reads TGTGCCAGTAGCCCGGACAGCCCCTACAATGAGCAGTTCTTC. This encodes CASSPDSPYNEQFF.

J is TRBJ2-1 and V is TRBV4-1; 7 nucleotides agree with TRBD2. This CDR3 region has 17 residues. Trimming removed 5 bases from V and 6 bases from J; junction bases left unmatched: 16. Germline V CDR1 and CDR2: MGHRA, YSYEKL. In nucleotides, the CDR3 is TGCGCCAGCAGCAAGGCAGTTGGGGGGGTCTCACCCAATGAGCAGTTCTTC. Its translation is CASSKAVGGVSPNEQFF.

This clone was counted a single time. This chain joins TRBV7-6 and TRBJ1-2; TRBD1 matches 9 bases. Germline V gene sequence: CDR1 SGHVS, CDR2 FNYEAQ. The CDR3 runs to 14 residues. With 5 bases clipped from V and 1 base from J, the junction kept 2 bases outside the gene matches. The CDR3, as DNA: TGTGCCAGCAGCCCGGGACAGGGTAACTATGGCTACACCTTC. Protein: CASSPGQGNYGYTF.

The rearrangement uses TRBV9 and TRBJ1-3; D unclear. The CDR3 is 15 residues long. V shed 0 bases and J shed 4 bases, with 11 bases lying between them. CDR1 is SGDLS, CDR2 YYNGEE, per germline. The CDR3 nucleotides are TGTGCCAGCAGCGTAGCTTCTGGGCTCGGAAACACCATATATTTT. This encodes CASSVASGLGNTIYF.

The chain has TRBV7-2 and TRBJ2-1; maybe TRBD2 (6 bases). CDR3 length: 15 residues. Trimming pared 2 bases from V and 3 bases from J, leaving 11 bases between. The germline CDR1 and CDR2 sequences are SGHTA and FQGNSA. The CDR3 is CASSLLANIYNEQFF. The DNA of the CDR3 is TGTGCCAGCAGCTTACTAGCGAATATCTACAATGAGCAGTTCTTC.

V is TRBV27 and J is TRBJ2-3, with D tentatively TRBD2 (5 bases). Germline V gives CDR1 MNHEY, CDR2 SMNVEV (reference sequence). V dropped 8 bases and J dropped 3 bases, with 15 bases sitting between them. The CDR3 is 14 residues long. As DNA, the CDR3 is TGTGCCAGCGCCATCGGGCTAGCAACAGATACGCAGTATTTT. As protein: CASAIGLATDTQYF.

This clone has more than one count but fewer than ten. The chain carries TRBV5-4 and TRBJ1-6; D is perhaps TRBD1 (6 bases). CDR1 SGHNT and CDR2 YYREEE come from the germline V gene (reference sequence). The CDR3 is made up of 16 amino acids. V was cut by 0 bases and J by 8 bases, with 15 bases left in between. CDR3 loop: CASSLVAGAFHSPLHF. The CDR3 nucleotides are TGTGCCAGCAGCTTGGTGGCAGGGGCGTTCCATTCACCCCTCCACTTT.

This clone was counted once. V and J are TRBV6-5 and TRBJ1-6; D perhaps matches TRBD1 (5 bases). Trimming took off 4 bases at V and 5 bases at J, with 12 bases between the two ends. Germline CDR1 and CDR2: MNHEY and SVGAGI. This CDR3 is 15 amino acids long. The CDR3 protein is CASSLKDRDNSPLHF. As DNA, the CDR3 is TGTGCCAGCAGTTTAAAAGACAGAGATAATTCACCCCTCCACTTT.